This is a list of T cell receptor beta chains from one sample in a study of T cell responses to AZD1222 COVID-19 vaccine. This table comes from immunoSEQ multiplex PCR, and its TCRdb copy is limited to in-frame clones, with some not included. The sample has roughly 150,000 clones; 80% to 95% are singletons. The sample in question was peripheral blood, obtained on day 0 of AZD1222 vaccination. These TCRs come from an adult in good health. Each CDR3 is given without its conserved first and last residue. The size entry is marked missing in some rows and otherwise reads once, few, many or a size class.

J gene: TRBJ2-1
V gene: TRBV6-5
CDR3 length: 12
clone size: NA
CDR3 protein: ASSYDADGDEQF

J gene: TRBJ2-7
V gene: TRBV19
CDR3 length: 13
clone size: NA
CDR3 protein: ASSMGQGSSYEQY

J gene: TRBJ2-7
V gene: TRBV12-3/TRBV12-4
CDR3 length: 11
clone size: NA
CDR3 protein: ASRVGGLNEQY

J gene: TRBJ2-2
V gene: TRBV14
CDR3 length: 14
clone size: NA
CDR3 protein: ASSPDRVSNTGELF

J gene: TRBJ2-7
V gene: TRBV5-6
CDR3 length: 10
clone size: few
CDR3 protein: ASSIRDRGTY

J gene: TRBJ1-6
V gene: TRBV19
CDR3 length: 11
clone size: NA
CDR3 protein: ASSIQGYSPLH

J gene: TRBJ1-4
V gene: TRBV7-2
CDR3 length: 14
clone size: NA
CDR3 protein: ASSLEVLQLREKLF

J gene: TRBJ1-3
V gene: TRBV3-1/TRBV3-2
CDR3 length: 13
clone size: NA
CDR3 protein: ASSQVALSGNTIY

J gene: TRBJ1-1
V gene: TRBV29-1
CDR3 length: 9
clone size: once
CDR3 protein: SVEGRGQPF

J gene: TRBJ1-1
V gene: TRBV11-3
CDR3 length: 12
clone size: NA
CDR3 protein: ASSSGDKNTEAF

J gene: TRBJ2-7
V gene: TRBV7-9
CDR3 length: 12
clone size: NA
CDR3 protein: ASSLDHSGYEQY

J gene: TRBJ1-1
V gene: TRBV27
CDR3 length: 14
clone size: once
CDR3 protein: ASSLPPGQGSTEAF

J gene: TRBJ1-5
V gene: TRBV27
CDR3 length: 12
clone size: NA
CDR3 protein: ASSTARGNQPQH

J gene: TRBJ2-7
V gene: TRBV7-3
CDR3 length: 12
clone size: NA
CDR3 protein: ASSPQGLAYEQY

J gene: TRBJ1-3
V gene: TRBV6-5
CDR3 length: 13
clone size: NA
CDR3 protein: ASSYSIQGANTIY

J gene: TRBJ1-3
V gene: TRBV6-2/TRBV6-3
CDR3 length: 11
clone size: once
CDR3 protein: ASSSSSGNTIY

J gene: TRBJ2-5
V gene: TRBV6-1
CDR3 length: 11
clone size: NA
CDR3 protein: ASSEARGETQY

J gene: TRBJ1-5
V gene: TRBV19
CDR3 length: 12
clone size: once
CDR3 protein: ASSISQGNQPQH

J gene: TRBJ2-5
V gene: TRBV7-8
CDR3 length: 13
clone size: NA
CDR3 protein: ASSLAYRGQETQY

J gene: TRBJ1-1
V gene: TRBV6-4
CDR3 length: 11
clone size: NA
CDR3 protein: ASSRTGNTEAF

J gene: TRBJ2-7
V gene: TRBV7-9
CDR3 length: 11
clone size: once
CDR3 protein: ASSLAGGAEQY

J gene: TRBJ1-5
V gene: TRBV5-1
CDR3 length: 12
clone size: NA
CDR3 protein: ASSFGTGNQPQH

J gene: TRBJ2-7
V gene: TRBV29-1
CDR3 length: 10
clone size: NA
CDR3 protein: SVNEGTYEQY

J gene: TRBJ2-5
V gene: TRBV6-5
CDR3 length: 12
clone size: few
CDR3 protein: ASSYLNGAETQY

J gene: TRBJ2-3
V gene: TRBV5-4
CDR3 length: 15
clone size: NA
CDR3 protein: ASSLEPSGRAGDTQY

J gene: TRBJ1-1
V gene: TRBV7-2
CDR3 length: 16
clone size: NA
CDR3 protein: ASSLSLGGQLKDTEAF

J gene: TRBJ2-7
V gene: TRBV10-3
CDR3 length: 13
clone size: NA
CDR3 protein: AIQKEMAVSYEQY

J gene: TRBJ2-5
V gene: TRBV4-1
CDR3 length: 14
clone size: NA
CDR3 protein: ASSQGRGAGGETQY

J gene: TRBJ1-2
V gene: TRBV27
CDR3 length: 15
clone size: NA
CDR3 protein: ASSSRPGLTPRDGYT

J gene: TRBJ2-7
V gene: TRBV7-2
CDR3 length: 11
clone size: NA
CDR3 protein: ASSFSGPYEQY

J gene: TRBJ2-1
V gene: TRBV7-8
CDR3 length: 13
clone size: NA
CDR3 protein: ASRGGLAGNNEQF

J gene: TRBJ2-5
V gene: TRBV5-1
CDR3 length: 12
clone size: NA
CDR3 protein: ASSLGGYQETQY

J gene: TRBJ1-6
V gene: TRBV11-2
CDR3 length: 16
clone size: NA
CDR3 protein: ASSLDLKGQRPYSPLH

J gene: TRBJ1-6
V gene: TRBV21-1
CDR3 length: 14
clone size: NA
CDR3 protein: ASSKKVDTYNSPLH

J gene: TRBJ1-5
V gene: TRBV6-2/TRBV6-3
CDR3 length: 14
clone size: NA
CDR3 protein: ASSTSGGGSNQPQH

J gene: TRBJ1-5
V gene: TRBV2
CDR3 length: 11
clone size: NA
CDR3 protein: ASSFAGSQPQH

J gene: TRBJ1-4
V gene: TRBV6-5
CDR3 length: 9
clone size: NA
CDR3 protein: ATQTHEKLF

J gene: TRBJ1-4
V gene: TRBV3-1/TRBV3-2
CDR3 length: 13
clone size: NA
CDR3 protein: ASSDGTGANEKLF

J gene: TRBJ2-5
V gene: TRBV28
CDR3 length: 17
clone size: NA
CDR3 protein: ASSLSGTLAGPLQETQY

J gene: TRBJ2-2
V gene: TRBV3-1/TRBV3-2
CDR3 length: 14
clone size: NA
CDR3 protein: ASSHTGTYNTGELF

J gene: TRBJ2-7
V gene: TRBV4-2
CDR3 length: 11
clone size: once
CDR3 protein: ASSQGLSYEQY

J gene: TRBJ1-1
V gene: TRBV3-1/TRBV3-2
CDR3 length: 13
clone size: NA
CDR3 protein: ASSRRTGANTEAF

J gene: TRBJ1-5
V gene: TRBV11-2
CDR3 length: 14
clone size: once
CDR3 protein: ASSLARDLQNQPQH

J gene: TRBJ2-1
V gene: TRBV6-6
CDR3 length: 9
clone size: NA
CDR3 protein: ASSPGTEQF

J gene: TRBJ1-1
V gene: TRBV7-6
CDR3 length: 11
clone size: NA
CDR3 protein: ASSLGQNTEAF

J gene: TRBJ1-5
V gene: TRBV10-3
CDR3 length: 13
clone size: NA
CDR3 protein: AISEFGTDNQPQH

J gene: TRBJ2-3
V gene: TRBV5-1
CDR3 length: 15
clone size: NA
CDR3 protein: ASSSGTSGKSTDTQY

J gene: TRBJ2-6
V gene: TRBV7-9
CDR3 length: 13
clone size: NA
CDR3 protein: ASRHGQSGANVLT

J gene: TRBJ2-1
V gene: TRBV28
CDR3 length: 15
clone size: NA
CDR3 protein: ASSSPSSESSYNEQF

J gene: TRBJ2-7
V gene: TRBV7-6
CDR3 length: 12
clone size: NA
CDR3 protein: ASSPGTGVDEQY

J gene: TRBJ2-5
V gene: TRBV11-2
CDR3 length: 9
clone size: NA
CDR3 protein: ASSSQETQY

J gene: TRBJ2-3
V gene: TRBV29-1
CDR3 length: 11
clone size: NA
CDR3 protein: SESGQATDTQY

J gene: TRBJ1-2
V gene: TRBV5-6
CDR3 length: 11
clone size: NA
CDR3 protein: ASSYTGEYGYT

J gene: TRBJ1-1
V gene: TRBV3-1/TRBV3-2
CDR3 length: 13
clone size: NA
CDR3 protein: ASSQSWTVNTEAF

J gene: TRBJ2-3
V gene: TRBV4-3
CDR3 length: 14
clone size: NA
CDR3 protein: ASSQQTGGGTDTQY

J gene: TRBJ1-6
V gene: TRBV6-5
CDR3 length: 12
clone size: NA
CDR3 protein: ASSYLSPNSPLH

J gene: TRBJ2-3
V gene: TRBV10-3
CDR3 length: 13
clone size: NA
CDR3 protein: AISGGDTSTDTQY

J gene: TRBJ1-5
V gene: TRBV30
CDR3 length: 13
clone size: NA
CDR3 protein: AWSKPGLSNQPQH

J gene: TRBJ1-6
V gene: TRBV18
CDR3 length: 16
clone size: NA
CDR3 protein: ASSPFSAQESYNSPLH